This T cell receptor beta chain was identified in a study of control samples from healthy donors and cancer patients. CDR1 and CDR2 from the germline V gene are MNHEY and SMNVEV (reference sequence). Trimming removed 3 bases from V and 9 bases from J, with 14 bases in between. This CDR3 contains 13 residues. The method was immunoSEQ multiplex PCR; TCRdb's version includes in-frame clones alone and lacks a portion of them. The table lists about 160,000 clones, roughly 90% of them singletons. The clonotype originates from a woman aged 30 to 39 in good health. Material for sequencing was blood. The chain couples TRBV27 to TRBJ1-1, with D possibly matching TRBD1 (5 bases). CDR3 amino acids: CASSFLRQDKAFF. The CDR3 DNA follows: TGTGCCAGCAGTTTCCTCAGGCAGGACAAAGCTTTCTTT.